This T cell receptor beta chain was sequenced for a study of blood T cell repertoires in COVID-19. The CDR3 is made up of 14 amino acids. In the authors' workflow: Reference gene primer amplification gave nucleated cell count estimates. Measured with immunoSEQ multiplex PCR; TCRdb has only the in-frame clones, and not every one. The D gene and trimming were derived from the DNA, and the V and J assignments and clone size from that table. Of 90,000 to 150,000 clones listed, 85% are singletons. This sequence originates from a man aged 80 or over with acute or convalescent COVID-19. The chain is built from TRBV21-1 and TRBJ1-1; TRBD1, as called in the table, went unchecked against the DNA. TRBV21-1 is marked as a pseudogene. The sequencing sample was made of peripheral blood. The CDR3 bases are TGTGCCAGCAACCGACAGGAGACGAACACTGAAGCTTTCTTT. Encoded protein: CASNRQETNTEAFF.